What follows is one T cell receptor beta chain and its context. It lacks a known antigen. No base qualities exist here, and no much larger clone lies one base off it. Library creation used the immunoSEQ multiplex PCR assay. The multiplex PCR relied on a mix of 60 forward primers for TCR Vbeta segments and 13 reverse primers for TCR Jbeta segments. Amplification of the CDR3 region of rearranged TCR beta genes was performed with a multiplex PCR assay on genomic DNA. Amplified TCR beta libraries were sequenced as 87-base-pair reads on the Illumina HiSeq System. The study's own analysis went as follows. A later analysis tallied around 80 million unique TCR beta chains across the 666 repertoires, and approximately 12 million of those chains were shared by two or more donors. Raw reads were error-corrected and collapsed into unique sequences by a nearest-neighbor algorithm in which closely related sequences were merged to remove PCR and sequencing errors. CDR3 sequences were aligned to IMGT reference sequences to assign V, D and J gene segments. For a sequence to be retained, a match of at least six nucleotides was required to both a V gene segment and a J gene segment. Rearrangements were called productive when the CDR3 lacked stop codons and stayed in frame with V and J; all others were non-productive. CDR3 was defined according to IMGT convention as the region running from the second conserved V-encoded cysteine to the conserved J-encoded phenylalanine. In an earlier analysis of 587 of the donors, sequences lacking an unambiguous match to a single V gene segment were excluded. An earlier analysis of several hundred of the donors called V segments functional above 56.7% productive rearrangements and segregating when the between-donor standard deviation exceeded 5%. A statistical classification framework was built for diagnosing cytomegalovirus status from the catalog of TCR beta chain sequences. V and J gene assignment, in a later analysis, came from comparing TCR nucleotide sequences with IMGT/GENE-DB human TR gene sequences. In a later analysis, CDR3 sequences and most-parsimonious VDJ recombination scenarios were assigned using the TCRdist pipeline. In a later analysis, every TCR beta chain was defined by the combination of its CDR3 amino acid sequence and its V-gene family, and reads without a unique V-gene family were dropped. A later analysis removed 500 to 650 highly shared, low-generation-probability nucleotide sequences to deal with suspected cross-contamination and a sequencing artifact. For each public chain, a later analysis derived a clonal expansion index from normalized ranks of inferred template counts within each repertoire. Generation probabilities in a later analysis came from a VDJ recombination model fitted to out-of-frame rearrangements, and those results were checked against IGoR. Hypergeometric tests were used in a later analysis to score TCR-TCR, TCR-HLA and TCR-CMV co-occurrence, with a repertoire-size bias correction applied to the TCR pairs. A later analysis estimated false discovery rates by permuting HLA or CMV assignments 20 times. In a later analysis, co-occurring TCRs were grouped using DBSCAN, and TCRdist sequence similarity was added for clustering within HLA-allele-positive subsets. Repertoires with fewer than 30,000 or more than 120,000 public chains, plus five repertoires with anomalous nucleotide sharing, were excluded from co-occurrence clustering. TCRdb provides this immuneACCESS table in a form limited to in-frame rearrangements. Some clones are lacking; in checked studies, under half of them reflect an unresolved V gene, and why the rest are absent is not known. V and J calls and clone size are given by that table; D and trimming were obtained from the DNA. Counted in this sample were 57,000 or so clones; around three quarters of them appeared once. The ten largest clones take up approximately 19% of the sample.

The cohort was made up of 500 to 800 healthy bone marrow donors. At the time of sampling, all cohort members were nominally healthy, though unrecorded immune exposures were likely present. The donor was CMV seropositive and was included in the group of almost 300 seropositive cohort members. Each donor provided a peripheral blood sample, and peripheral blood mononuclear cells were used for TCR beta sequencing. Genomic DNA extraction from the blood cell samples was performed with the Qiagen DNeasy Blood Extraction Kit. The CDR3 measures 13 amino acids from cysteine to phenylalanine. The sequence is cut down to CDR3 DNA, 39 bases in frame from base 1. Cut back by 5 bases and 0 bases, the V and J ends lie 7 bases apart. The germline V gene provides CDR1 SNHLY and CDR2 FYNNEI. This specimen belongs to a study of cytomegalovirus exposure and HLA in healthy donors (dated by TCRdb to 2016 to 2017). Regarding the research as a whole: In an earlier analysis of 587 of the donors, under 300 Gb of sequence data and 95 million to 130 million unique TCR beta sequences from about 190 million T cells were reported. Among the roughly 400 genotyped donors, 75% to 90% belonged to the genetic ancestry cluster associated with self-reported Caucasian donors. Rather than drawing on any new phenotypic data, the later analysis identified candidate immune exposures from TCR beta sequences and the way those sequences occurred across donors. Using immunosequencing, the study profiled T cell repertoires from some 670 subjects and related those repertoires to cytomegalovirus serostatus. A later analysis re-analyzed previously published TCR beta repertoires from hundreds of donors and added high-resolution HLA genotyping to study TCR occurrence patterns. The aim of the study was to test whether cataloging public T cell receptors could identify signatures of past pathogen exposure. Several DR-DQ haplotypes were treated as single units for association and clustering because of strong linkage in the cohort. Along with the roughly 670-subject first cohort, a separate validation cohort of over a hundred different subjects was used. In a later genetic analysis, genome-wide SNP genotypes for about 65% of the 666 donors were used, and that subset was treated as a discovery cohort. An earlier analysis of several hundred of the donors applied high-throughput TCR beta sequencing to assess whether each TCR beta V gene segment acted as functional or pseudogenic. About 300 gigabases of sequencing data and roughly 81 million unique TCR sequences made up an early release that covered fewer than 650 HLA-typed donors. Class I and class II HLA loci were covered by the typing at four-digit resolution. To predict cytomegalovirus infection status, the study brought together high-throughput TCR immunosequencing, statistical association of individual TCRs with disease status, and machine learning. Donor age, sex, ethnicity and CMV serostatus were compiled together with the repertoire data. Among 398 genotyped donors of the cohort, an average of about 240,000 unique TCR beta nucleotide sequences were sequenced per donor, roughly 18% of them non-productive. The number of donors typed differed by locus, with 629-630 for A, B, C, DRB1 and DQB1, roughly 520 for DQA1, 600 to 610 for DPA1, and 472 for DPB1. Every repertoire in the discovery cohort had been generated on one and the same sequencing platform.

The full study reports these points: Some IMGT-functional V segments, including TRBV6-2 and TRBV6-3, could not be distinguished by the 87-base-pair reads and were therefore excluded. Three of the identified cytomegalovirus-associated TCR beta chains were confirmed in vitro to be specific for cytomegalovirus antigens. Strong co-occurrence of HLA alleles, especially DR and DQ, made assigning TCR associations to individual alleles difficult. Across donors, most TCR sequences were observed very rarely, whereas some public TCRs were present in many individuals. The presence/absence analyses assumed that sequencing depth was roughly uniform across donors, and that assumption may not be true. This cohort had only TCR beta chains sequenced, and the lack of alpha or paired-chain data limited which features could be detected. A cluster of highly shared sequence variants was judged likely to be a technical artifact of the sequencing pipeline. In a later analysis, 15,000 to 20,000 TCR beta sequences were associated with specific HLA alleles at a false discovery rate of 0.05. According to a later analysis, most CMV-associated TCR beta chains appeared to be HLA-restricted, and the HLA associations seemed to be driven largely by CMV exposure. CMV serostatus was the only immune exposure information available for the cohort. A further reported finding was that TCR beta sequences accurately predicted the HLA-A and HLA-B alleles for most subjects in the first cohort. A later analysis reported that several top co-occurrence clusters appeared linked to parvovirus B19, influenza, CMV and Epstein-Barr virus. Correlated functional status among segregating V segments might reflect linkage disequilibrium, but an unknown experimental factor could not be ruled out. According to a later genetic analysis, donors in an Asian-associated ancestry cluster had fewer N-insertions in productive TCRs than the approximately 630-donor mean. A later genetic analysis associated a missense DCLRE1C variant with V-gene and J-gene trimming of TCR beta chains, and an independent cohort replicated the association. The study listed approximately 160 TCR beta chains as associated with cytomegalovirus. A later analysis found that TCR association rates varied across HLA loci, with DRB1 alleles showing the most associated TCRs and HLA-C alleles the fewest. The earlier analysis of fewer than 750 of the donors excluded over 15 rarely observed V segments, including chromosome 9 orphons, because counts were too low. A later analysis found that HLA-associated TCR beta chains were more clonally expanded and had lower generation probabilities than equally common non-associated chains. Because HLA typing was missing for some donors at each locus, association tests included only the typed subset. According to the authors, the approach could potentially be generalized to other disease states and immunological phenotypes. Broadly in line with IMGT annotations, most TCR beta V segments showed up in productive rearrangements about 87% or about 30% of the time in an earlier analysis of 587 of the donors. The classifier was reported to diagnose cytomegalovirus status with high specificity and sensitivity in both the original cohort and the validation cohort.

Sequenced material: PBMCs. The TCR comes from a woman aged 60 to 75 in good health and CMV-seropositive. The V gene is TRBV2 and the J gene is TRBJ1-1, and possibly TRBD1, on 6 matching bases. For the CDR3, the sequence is CASSTGMNTEAFF. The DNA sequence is TGTGCCAGCAGTACAGGGATGAACACTGAAGCTTTCTTT.